These T cell receptor beta chains were read from a single sample in a study of molecular identifiers for immune sequencing clone quantification. TCRdb itself ran the PCR reads through MiXCR, one entry per CDR3 protein. The data show over 300,000 distinct CDR3 sequences, 24% seen once. Material: naive CD8+ T cells from blood, with Jurkat cell RNA spiked in. The source is a human donor in good health. Some libraries in this study had Jurkat cell RNA spiked in. The CDR3 runs from the conserved cysteine through the conserved F or W. The order of the fields is D gene, J gene, V gene, clone size, CDR3 DNA, CDR3 protein. The D gene is left open where the match is weak. Not every row has a clone size; where given, it reads once, few, many or a size class.

TRBD1	TRBJ2-3	TRBV2	-	TGTGCCAGCAGTGAAGCTCAGGGGGGCACAGATACGCAGTATTTT	CASSEAQGGTDTQYF
TRBD2	TRBJ2-1	TRBV20-1	few	TGCAGTGCTAGGGGAGCGGGGGACAATGAGCAGTTCTTC	CSARGAGDNEQFF
-	TRBJ1-2	TRBV6-2/TRBV6-3	few	TGTGCCAGCAGCCACTTACAGGCCGACCCCTATGGCTACACCTTC	CASSHLQADPYGYTF
TRBD1	TRBJ1-3	TRBV7-9	-	TGTGCCAGCGGCGGACAGGGCTACTCTGGAAACACCATATATTTT	CASGGQGYSGNTIYF
-	TRBJ2-3	TRBV29-1	many	TGCAGCGTTGAGGGTGGACCTGAGACAGATACGCAGTATTTT	CSVEGGPETDTQYF
-	TRBJ2-5	TRBV5-4	many	TGTGCCAGCAGCTGGCGGGGCCAAGAGACCCAGTACTTC	CASSWRGQETQYF
-	TRBJ2-1	TRBV6-6	-	TGTGCCAGCAGTTACTCACCCGGGCAGGGGATGGTCTATGCGCAGTTCTTC	CASSYSPGQGMVYAQFF
TRBD2	TRBJ2-1	TRBV7-9	few	TGTGCCAGCAGCCCCCTCACTAGCGGGAGTACTACCGAGCAGTTCTTC	CASSPLTSGSTTEQFF
TRBD2	TRBJ2-3	TRBV13	few	TGTGCCAGCAGCCCGCGGGGGGCTCACAGCACAGATACGCAGTATTTT	CASSPRGAHSTDTQYF
-	TRBJ2-2	TRBV7-6	many	TGTGCCAGCAGCGAGACATCGAACACCGGGGAGCTGTTTTTT	CASSETSNTGELFF
-	TRBJ2-1	TRBV30	-	TGTGCCTGGAGTAGAGACAACTCCTACAATGAGCAGTTCTTC	CAWSRDNSYNEQFF
-	TRBJ2-1	TRBV4-1	-	TGCGCCAGCAGCCTAGGTTGGGGAGAAAACAATGAGCAGTTCTTC	CASSLGWGENNEQFF
-	TRBJ2-1	TRBV19	-	TGTGCCAGTAGTCCCTCAGTAGTTTATGAGCAGTTCTTC	CASSPSVVYEQFF
-	TRBJ2-3	TRBV29-1	many	TGCAGCGTTGAGGCCGACAGCGGCACGCAGTATTTT	CSVEADSGTQYF
TRBD1	TRBJ2-1	TRBV7-3	few	TGTGCCAGCAGCTTAACGGACAGGCCCCACAATGAGCAGTTCTTC	CASSLTDRPHNEQFF
-	TRBJ2-7	TRBV4-3	-	TGCGCCAGCAGCCTAGGATGGGGTCTCTCCTACGAGCAGTACTTC	CASSLGWGLSYEQYF
-	TRBJ2-7	TRBV7-2	-	TGTGCCAGCAGCGTCGGGCAGGCGACCTACGAGCAGTACTTC	CASSVGQATYEQYF
TRBD1	TRBJ1-5	TRBV28	-	TGTGCCAGCAGTTTAGTCTCCGCAGGGGGTCAGCCCCAGCATTTT	CASSLVSAGGQPQHF
-	TRBJ2-3	TRBV11-2	-	TGTGCCAGCGCTTCCGGGACCACTAGCACAGATACGCAGTATTTT	CASASGTTSTDTQYF
-	TRBJ2-5	TRBV7-9	-	TGTGCCAGCAGCTTACAAGAGACCCAGCACTTC	CASSLQETQHF
TRBD1	TRBJ2-7	TRBV12-3/TRBV12-4	-	TGTGCCAGCAGTTTCACCGGGACAGATTCCTACGGGCAGTACTTC	CASSFTGTDSYGQYF
-	TRBJ2-2	TRBV29-1	few	TGCAGCGTTGAAAGCGGCGACAACACCGGGGAGCTGTTTTTT	CSVESGDNTGELFF
TRBD1	TRBJ1-1	TRBV6-5	few	TGTGCCAGCAGTCACCGTAAAGGTTATTATGGGGACAGGGGCAGTGGCACTGAAGCTTTCTTT	CASSHRKGYYGDRGSGTEAFF
-	TRBJ2-5	TRBV30	many	TGTGCCTGGCGACCTGGATATTTAGGGCAAGAGACCCAGTACTTC	CAWRPGYLGQETQYF
-	TRBJ2-7	TRBV30	few	TGTGCCTGGGCACGGGGCAGAGGAGAATACGAGCAGTACTTC	CAWARGRGEYEQYF
-	TRBJ2-5	TRBV4-1	many	TGCGCCAGCAGCCAAGTTTCCGGGCCAGGGACTCAAGAGACCCAGTACTTC	CASSQVSGPGTQETQYF
-	TRBJ2-3	TRBV6-2/TRBV6-3	many	TGTGCCAGCAGTCGCCTCGTGGATACGCAGTATTTT	CASSRLVDTQYF
TRBD1	TRBJ2-2	TRBV29-1	many	TGCAGCGTTGAAGGAGGGACAGGGAAAGGGGAGCTGTTTTTT	CSVEGGTGKGELFF
-	TRBJ2-5	TRBV7-9	-	TGTGCCAGCAGCTTGTCGGGGCAAACCCCGCAAGAGACCCAGTACTTC	CASSLSGQTPQETQYF
TRBD1	TRBJ1-5	TRBV28	many	TGTGCCAGCAGTTTCAGGGGGCGCGGAGGGGATCAGCCCCAGCATTTT	CASSFRGRGGDQPQHF